The 25 T cell receptor beta chains below were found in one sample sequenced in a study of early T cells in non-severe SARS-CoV-2 infection (dated by TCRdb to the early 2020s). Library generation was performed with 5' RACE. Instrument used: NextSeq 500. Using fastp at Q25 and MiXCR, TCRdb reprocessed the public reads and kept productive beta chains. Each record represents a unique CDR3 protein, reported with the most common genes and DNA among its rows. The sample table lists roughly 32,000 distinct CDR3 sequences, roughly 6% of them with a count of one. Around 8% of the sample lies in the top ten. Sequencing was carried out using whole blood. The origin of the receptors is an adult who was a healthcare worker with PCR-confirmed SARS-CoV-2 infection or an uninfected control (not recorded which).

Turning to this clonotype: A much larger clone differs by one base, so this may be a read error. The J gene is TRBJ2-7, the V gene TRBV7-9, with 7 bases identical to TRBD1. J lost 5 bases, V lost 5 bases, and 9 bases had no gene match. The CDR3 runs 14 residues. CDR1 and CDR2 from the germline V gene are SEHNR and FQNEAQ (reference sequence). The CDR3 nucleotides read TGTGCCAGCAGCGCCACGACAGGGACCCACGAGCAGTACTTC. The encoded protein is CASSATTGTHEQYF.

This clonotype was seen only a few times. The chain couples TRBV7-9 to TRBJ2-1; a possible D gene is TRBD2 (7 bases). This CDR3 is 17 amino acids long. Germline CDR1 is SEHNR and CDR2 is FQNEAQ (reference sequence). V shed 4 bases and J shed 5 bases, with 21 bases lying between them. The CDR3 is CASSSLGGGGHHNEQFF. In DNA form, the CDR3 reads TGTGCCAGCAGCTCCTTGGGAGGGGGGGGCCACCACAATGAGCAGTTCTTC.

About this clonotype: One base away lies a much larger clone, so this may be a sequencing read error. This is likely a read error, given that the CDR3 carries no conserved phenylalanine or tryptophan at its end. The chain combines TRBV28 with TRBJ1-2, with a possible D match to TRBD1 (5 bases). Germline V gene sequence: CDR1 MDHEN, CDR2 SYDVKM. The CDR3 has 11 residues. The V and J ends lost 11 bases and 6 bases respectively, with 13 bases between them. This CDR3 reads CAGQGSHGYTL. CDR3 bases: TGTGCCGGGCAGGGCAGTCATGGCTACACCCTC.

J is TRBJ2-4 and V is TRBV12-3 or TRBV12-4; no clear D gene. V dropped 2 bases and J dropped 5 bases, with 7 bases sitting between them. The CDR3 runs 13 residues. The CDR3 reads CASSLRSQNIQYF. The CDR3 region has the DNA TGTGCCAGCAGTTTACGTAGCCAAAACATTCAGTACTTC.

This clonotype was seen a few times. The genes are TRBV9 and TRBJ2-3, with D tentatively TRBD1 (8 bases). CDR3 size: 19 residues. Trimming removed 4 bases at V and 8 bases at J, with 32 bases between. Germline V gene sequence: CDR1 SGDLS, CDR2 YYNGEE. The CDR3 reads CASSPRTGSMGGSGGTQYF. The CDR3 DNA follows: TGTGCCAGCAGCCCCAGGACAGGGTCAATGGGGGGGAGCGGAGGTACGCAGTATTTT.

In this sample, this clonotype turned up a few times. V gene TRBV27 combines with J gene TRBJ1-5; no clear D gene. Germline CDR1 is MNHEY and CDR2 is SMNVEV (reference sequence). V was pared by 3 bases and J by 2 bases, with 11 bases between. This CDR3 is built from 15 residues. This CDR3 reads CASSFGHAGNQPQHF. The CDR3 DNA follows: TGTGCCAGCAGTTTCGGGCACGCTGGCAATCAGCCCCAGCATTTT.

There are many counts of this clonotype. The chain carries TRBV29-1 and TRBJ2-7, with TRBD1 matching 8 bases. The CDR3 length is 13 residues. V was pared by 1 base and J by 2 bases, with 1 base of the junction left unmatched. Germline V gene data show CDR1 as SQVTM and CDR2 as ANQGSEA. The CDR3, as DNA: TGCAGCGTTGAAGGGACAGGGACCTACGAGCAGTACTTC. It translates to CSVEGTGTYEQYF.

This clonotype appeared a few times. The gene calls are TRBV6-5 and TRBJ2-1; D is uncertain. V was trimmed by 0 bases and J by 10 bases, leaving 7 bases between them. The CDR3 length is 12 residues. The V gene's germline CDR1 is MNHEY and CDR2 SVGAGI. This CDR3 reads CASSYSGGEQFF. The CDR3 nucleotides are TGTGCCAGCAGTTACTCGGGTGGAGAGCAGTTCTTC.

This clonotype occurred many times. V gene TRBV20-1 combines with J gene TRBJ1-6; D is unresolved. This CDR3 region has 13 residues. Germline-derived CDR1 and CDR2 are DFQATT and SNEGSKA (reference sequence). Trimming took 0 bases from V and 7 from J, leaving 7 bases between them. CDR3 DNA sequence: TGCAGTGCTAGAGATGTAGGGAATTCACCCCTCCACTTT. Protein sequence: CSARDVGNSPLHF.

The table lists this clonotype with many counts. The chain combines TRBV7-8 with TRBJ2-3; D is uncertain. The CDR3 length is 14 residues. CDR1 is SGHVS, CDR2 FQNEAQ, per germline. V lost 2 bases to trimming and J lost 1 base, with 7 bases between them. CDR3 amino acids: CASSLNRGTDTQYF. For the CDR3, the DNA is TGTGCCAGCAGCTTAAATCGGGGCACAGATACGCAGTATTTT.

A few counts support this clonotype. The genes are TRBV3-1 and TRBJ2-7, with no clear D. The V end lost 2 bases, the J end lost 4 bases, and 9 bases lay between the germline ends. The CDR3 spans 13 residues. CDR1 is LGHDT, CDR2 YNNKEL, per germline (reference sequence). The CDR3 loop is CASSQYGEYEQYF. The CDR3 DNA follows: TGTGCCAGCAGCCAATACGGAGAGTACGAGCAGTACTTC.

This clonotype was counted ten times or more. V and J are TRBV20-1 and TRBJ2-5, with D unclear. The CDR3 has 13 amino acids. Trimming shortened V by 1 base and J by 1 base, and 7 bases separated the two germline ends. Germline V gene lookup returns CDR1 DFQATT and CDR2 SNEGSKA (reference sequence). CDR3 sequence: CSARGPLQETQYF. CDR3 bases: TGCAGTGCTAGAGGACCCCTCCAAGAGACCCAGTACTTC.

This clonotype was observed many times. This chain uses TRBV2 with TRBJ2-3; D not resolved. The CDR3 totals 12 residues. V dropped 6 bases and J dropped 6 bases, with 10 bases sitting between them. The germline V gene has CDR1 SNHLY and CDR2 FYNNEI. CDR3 DNA sequence: TGTGCCAGCAGACAGTGGTCGGATACGCAGTATTTT. The encoded protein is CASRQWSDTQYF.

This clonotype was recorded a few times. The rearrangement uses TRBV18 and TRBJ1-5; D is unclear. Germline values: CDR1 KGHSH, CDR2 LQKENI. The CDR3 extends over 14 amino acids. Trimming shortened V by 6 bases and J by 4 bases, and 13 bases separated the two germline ends. CDR3 sequence: CASSPGSGNQPQHF. The CDR3 coding sequence is TGTGCCAGCTCCCCAGGCAGCGGTAATCAGCCCCAGCATTTT.

This clonotype was seen a few times. V and J are TRBV5-1 and TRBJ2-1; possible D gene TRBD2, 5 bases. CDR1 is SGHRS, CDR2 YFSETQ, per germline. V gave up 3 bases and J gave up 9 bases, with 7 bases separating them. This CDR3 region has 11 residues. Written as DNA, the CDR3 is TGCGCCAGCAGCTCTGGAGGTGAGCAGTTCTTC. Residues: CASSSGGEQFF.

This clonotype was observed at least ten times. This chain joins TRBV11-2 and TRBJ2-2, with D hard to call. The germline CDR1 and CDR2 sequences are SGHAT and FQNNGV. This CDR3 spans 15 amino acids. V was clipped by 5 bases and J by 1 base, with 11 bases between them. The CDR3 here is CASSPVRQNTGELFF. For the CDR3, the DNA is TGTGCCAGCAGCCCCGTTAGACAGAACACCGGGGAGCTGTTTTTT.

This clonotype was observed a few times. The rearrangement joins TRBV29-1 to TRBJ1-1; maybe TRBD1 (5 bases). The CDR3 covers 12 residues. Trimming removed 1 base at V and 7 bases at J, with 10 bases between. The germline CDR1 and CDR2 sequences are SQVTM and ANQGSEA. CDR3 bases: TGCAGCGTTGAAGGGGAAGGGGTTGAAGCTTTCTTT. Protein product: CSVEGEGVEAFF.

This clonotype was counted many times. The gene calls are TRBV6-4 and TRBJ2-1; no definite D call. V was cut by 2 bases and J by 3 bases, with 5 bases left in between. CDR3 length: 13 residues. Per germline, CDR1 MRHNA and CDR2 SNTAGT. Here the CDR3 reads CASSDNSYNEQFF. In DNA form, the CDR3 reads TGTGCCAGCAGTGACAACAGCTACAATGAGCAGTTCTTC.

This clonotype was seen ten or more times. The chain carries TRBV28 and TRBJ2-3; TRBD2 might be the D (5 bases). V lost 6 bases and J lost 2, with 12 bases in between. This CDR3 is 14 amino acids long. Germline V CDR1 and CDR2: MDHEN, SYDVKM. Here the CDR3 DNA reads TGTGCCAGCAGAAGCGGATTTTTCACAGATACGCAGTATTTT. Amino acid sequence: CASRSGFFTDTQYF.

The sample holds a few counts of this clonotype. Written as DNA, the CDR3 is TGTGCCAGCAGCCAAGATCTTGGGACAGGGGTTCAGCCCCAGCATTTT. Translation: CASSQDLGTGVQPQHF. The rearrangement joins TRBV3-1 to TRBJ1-5; 10 bases match TRBD1. From germline, CDR1 is LGHDT and CDR2 YNNKEL (reference sequence). V lost 0 bases to trimming and J lost 6 bases; unmatched junction nucleotides: 5. This CDR3 is 16 amino acids long.

This clonotype has ten or more counts. The chain employs TRBV11-1 and TRBJ2-7; unclear D gene. The germline V gene encodes CDR1 SGHAT and CDR2 FQDESV (reference sequence). CDR3 length equals 13 residues. V was shortened by 7 bases and J by 3 bases, with 13 bases between the two germline ends. The DNA for the CDR3 is TGTGCCAGCACCTCATCTGGGCGCTACGAGCAGTACTTC. As protein: CASTSSGRYEQYF.

The sample holds many counts of this clonotype. The V and J genes are TRBV3-1 and TRBJ2-5; TRBD2 is a possible D gene (6 bases). The CDR3 covers 12 residues. Deletions cut 4 bases from V and 4 bases from J, with 7 bases between. CDR1 is LGHDT, CDR2 YNNKEL, per germline (reference sequence). The CDR3 DNA sequence: TGTGCCAGCAGCCCGCGGGGAGAGACCCAGTACTTC. This encodes CASSPRGETQYF.

This clonotype was observed at least ten times. The chain couples TRBV20-1 to TRBJ1-6; 8 bases fit TRBD1. This CDR3 is built from 13 residues. Unmatched junction bases numbered 8, after V lost 5 bases and J lost 11 bases. Germline CDR1 and CDR2: DFQATT and SNEGSKA (reference sequence). CDR3 bases: TGCAGTGCTCGAGGACAGGGTCAGGCACCCCTCCACTTT. This gives the protein CSARGQGQAPLHF.

This clonotype was found many times. The CDR3 region has the DNA TGTGCCAGCAGTTCGACCTACTCCACGGTCGGCAATGAGCAGTTCTTC. This encodes CASSSTYSTVGNEQFF. J is TRBJ2-1 and V is TRBV28; D is uncertain. Germline loops: CDR1 MDHEN, CDR2 SYDVKM. V was cut by 4 bases and J by 6 bases, with 19 bases left in between. The CDR3 consists of 16 residues.

This clonotype was found a few times. The chain carries TRBV6-2 or TRBV6-3 and TRBJ2-1; 7 bases fit TRBD1. The CDR3 runs to 13 residues. CDR1 is MNHEY, CDR2 SVGEGT, per germline. J gave up 12 bases and V 4 bases, and 9 bases lay outside the gene matches. The CDR3, as DNA: TGTGCCAGCAGTTCCACAGGGGTCTTGGGGCAGTTCTTC. It specifies CASSSTGVLGQFF.